This entry lists 30 T cell receptor beta chains sequenced from one sample in a study of blood T cells in healthy people across ages. A J-beta primer mix and a sample-barcoded 5' primer were used in a second PCR of about 7 to 12 cycles. TCRdb reprocessed the 5' RACE reads via MiXCR and lists one record per CDR3 protein. The table lists more than 1.4 million distinct CDR3 sequences, around 39% of them singletons. Sequencing was carried out using blood. The receptor set was obtained from a woman aged 18-35 years in good health.

The chain carries TRBV2 and TRBJ2-5, with no clear D. The J call is uncertain, as TRBJ2-7 better fits the DNA end. The CDR3 is 12 residues long. The V gene's germline CDR1 is SNHLY and CDR2 FYNNEI. The CDR3 region is CASSGWNYEQYF. CDR3 coding DNA: TGTGCCAGCAGCGGTTGGAACTACGAGCAGTACTTC.

This clonotype has at least ten counts. The chain joins TRBV27 to TRBJ2-5, with a possible D match to TRBD2 (6 bases). V was clipped by 0 bases and J by 0 bases, with 23 bases between them. Germline lookup yields CDR1 MNHEY and CDR2 SMNVEV (reference sequence). The CDR3 loop spans 20 amino acids. The DNA for the CDR3 is TGTGCCAGCAGTTTATCCCCGGACCGAGGATTTGGGGGGTACCAAGAGACCCAGTACTTC. Translating gives CASSLSPDRGFGGYQETQYF.

This clonotype was detected only a few times. The gene calls are TRBV7-9 and TRBJ2-7; D is possibly TRBD1 (5 bases). The V end lost 1 base, the J end lost 5 bases, and 12 bases lay between the germline ends. There are 14 residues in the CDR3. Germline CDR1 is SEHNR and CDR2 is FQNEAQ (reference sequence). The CDR3 loop reads CASSLGAGKNEQYF. CDR3 nucleotides: TGTGCCAGCAGCTTAGGGGCAGGGAAAAACGAGCAGTACTTC.

Many counts were recorded for this clonotype. The rearrangement joins TRBV10-3 to TRBJ2-7; D is unresolved. Germline values: CDR1 ENHRY, CDR2 SYGVKD. Deletions cut 0 bases from V and 6 bases from J, with 9 bases between. This CDR3 region has 13 residues. CDR3 loop: CAISESAGPEQYF. CDR3 DNA: TGTGCCATCAGTGAGTCGGCAGGTCCCGAGCAGTACTTC.

The V call is TRBV20-1, the J call TRBJ2-4; D is undetermined. The germline CDR1 and CDR2 sequences are DFQATT and SNEGSKA (reference sequence). V lost 5 bases and J 9 bases, leaving 20 bases between the germline ends. This CDR3 has 14 amino acids. CDR3 protein: CSAFRGPSNGIQYF. The CDR3 nucleotides read TGCAGTGCTTTCCGTGGCCCTAGTAACGGCATTCAGTACTTC.

The CDR3 here is CAIREASWDEQFF. The CDR3 DNA follows: TGTGCCATCAGAGAGGCTAGCTGGGATGAGCAGTTCTTC. V is TRBV10-3 and J is TRBJ2-1; perhaps TRBD2 as D (5 bases). V lost 6 bases and J 8 bases, leaving 14 bases between the germline ends. Per germline, CDR1 ENHRY and CDR2 SYGVKD. The length of the CDR3 is 13 residues.

This clonotype was counted between two and nine times. The chain employs TRBV2 and TRBJ1-2; D remains ambiguous. V lost 7 bases and J lost 1, with 13 bases in between. From germline, CDR1 is SNHLY and CDR2 FYNNEI. The CDR3 spans 14 residues. The chain's CDR3 is CASMDYRFNYGYTF. The CDR3 bases are TGTGCCAGCATGGACTACCGCTTTAACTATGGCTACACCTTC.

This clonotype has just a few counts. The junction differs from germline at one of its ends, possibly a read error. The chain joins TRBV7-2 to TRBJ2-7; D call uncertain. CDR3 length: 12 amino acids. CDR1 is SGHTA and CDR2 is FQGNSA in the germline V gene. CDR3: CASSYVGYQQYF. The CDR3 DNA sequence: TGTGCCAGCAGCTATGTTGGCTACCAGCAGTACTTC.

The chain carries TRBV13 and TRBJ2-1; 9 bases fit TRBD1. The germline CDR1 and CDR2 sequences are PRHDT and FYEKMQ (reference sequence). Germline trimming cut 2 bases from V and 5 bases from J; bases unmatched to any gene: 7. The CDR3 loop spans 16 amino acids. Here the CDR3 reads CASSLQLGDRDNEQFF. The CDR3 coding sequence is TGTGCCAGCAGCTTACAATTAGGGGACAGGGACAATGAGCAGTTCTTC.

The rearrangement joins TRBV4-2 to TRBJ1-5; the D gene is possibly TRBD1 (5 bases). CDR1 and CDR2 (germline): LGHNA, YNFKEQ. The V gene lost 1 base and the J gene lost 5 bases, with 12 bases spanning the gap. CDR3 size: 15 residues. This chain's CDR3 is CASSQAGQFYQPQHF. CDR3 coding DNA: TGTGCCAGCAGCCAAGCGGGGCAGTTTTATCAGCCCCAGCATTTT.

The chain links TRBV29-1 to TRBJ1-2, with a possible D match to TRBD1 (5 bases). This CDR3 is built from 14 residues. Deletions cut 3 bases from V and 8 bases from J, with 19 bases between. Germline assignment: CDR1 SQVTM and CDR2 ANQGSEA. CDR3 protein: CSVDGTPLRSGYTF. The CDR3 nucleotides are TGCAGCGTTGATGGGACCCCCCTCCGCTCGGGCTACACCTTC.

This chain uses TRBV20-1 with TRBJ2-3; D gene ambiguous. Germline CDR1 and CDR2: DFQATT and SNEGSKA (reference sequence). The CDR3 is 15 residues long. V lost 4 bases, J lost 2 bases, and 16 bases lay in between. In DNA form, the CDR3 reads TGCAGTGCTATGAGTTCGTCTTCAAACACAGATACGCAGTATTTT. Translation gives CSAMSSSSNTDTQYF.

This rearrangement joins TRBV7-2 to TRBJ2-1; 13 positions match TRBD2. The CDR3 length is 16 residues. Per germline, CDR1 SGHTA and CDR2 FQGNSA. Unmatched junction bases numbered 10, after V lost 5 bases and J lost 9 bases. The chain's CDR3 is CASSLGTSGNLVEQFF. For the CDR3, the DNA is TGTGCCAGCAGCCTGGGGACTAGCGGGAATCTAGTTGAGCAGTTCTTC.

The rearrangement links TRBV20-1 to TRBJ1-2; D may be TRBD1 (6 bases). The germline V gene has CDR1 DFQATT and CDR2 SNEGSKA (reference sequence). With 6 bases removed from V and 4 bases from J, the gap between germline ends came to 12 bases. This CDR3 has 12 residues. As DNA, the CDR3 is TGCAGTGCGGGGGCAGGGTCCTATGGCTACACCTTC. Translated: CSAGAGSYGYTF.

The chain's CDR3 is CASSFRQGGAAQHF. CDR3 nucleotide sequence: TGTGCCAGCAGTTTCAGACAGGGCGGAGCAGCCCAGCATTTT. This chain joins TRBV28 and TRBJ1-5; 7 nucleotides agree with TRBD1. Trimming removed 3 bases from V and 11 bases from J; junction bases left unmatched: 10. Germline V lookup: CDR1 MDHEN, CDR2 SYDVKM. This CDR3 is built from 14 residues.

The genes are TRBV2 and TRBJ1-5, with 9 nucleotides matching TRBD1. The length of the CDR3 is 14 residues. The germline gives CDR1 SNHLY, CDR2 FYNNEI. J gave up 6 bases and V 6 bases, and 6 bases lay outside the gene matches. CDR3 in amino acids: CASRAGQGSQPQHF. The CDR3 nucleotides read TGTGCCAGCAGAGCGGGACAGGGAAGTCAGCCCCAGCATTTT.

This clonotype was counted between two and nine times. This rearrangement joins TRBV10-3 to TRBJ2-7; possibly TRBD2 for D (5 bases). Per germline, CDR1 ENHRY and CDR2 SYGVKD. This CDR3 contains 13 residues. V lost 3 bases and J 3 bases, leaving 9 bases between the germline ends. CDR3 DNA sequence: TGTGCCATCAGTGAAGACCGGGACTACGAGCAGTACTTC. Translated: CAISEDRDYEQYF.

The gene calls are TRBV2 and TRBJ1-1; D gene ambiguous. V was pared by 3 bases and J by 0 bases, with 14 bases between. CDR3 length: 16 amino acids. Germline V gene lookup returns CDR1 SNHLY and CDR2 FYNNEI. CDR3 DNA: TGTGCCAGCAGTGATAGTTTGCAGGCGTTGAACACTGAAGCTTTCTTT. It is translated as CASSDSLQALNTEAFF.

The chain joins TRBV6-1 to TRBJ1-5; 7 nucleotides agree with TRBD1. The ends lost 7 bases at V and 3 bases at J; junction bases unmatched: 12. Germline loops: CDR1 MNHNS, CDR2 SASEGT. The CDR3 spans 16 residues. The CDR3: CASIGTGTVLNQPQHF. The CDR3 region has the DNA TGTGCCAGCATTGGAACGGGGACAGTTCTCAATCAGCCCCAGCATTTT.

This chain joins TRBV28 and TRBJ1-5, with 8 bases matching TRBD1. Unmatched junction bases numbered 9, after V lost 7 bases and J lost 4 bases. This CDR3 spans 15 amino acids. Looked up from germline, CDR1 is MDHEN and CDR2 is SYDVKM. CDR3 coding DNA: TGTGCCAGCATCACACAGGGGGGTGGGAATCAGCCCCAGCATTTT. It translates to CASITQGGGNQPQHF.

The chain combines TRBV9 with TRBJ2-4, with 8 bases matching TRBD1. From germline, CDR1 is SGDLS and CDR2 YYNGEE. The CDR3 covers 17 residues. V dropped 3 bases and J dropped 7; count of bases not matched to a gene: 15. CDR3 sequence (DNA): TGTGCCAGCAGCGGGTCCCTTGAAGACCGACAGGGGAACATTCAGTACTTC. Amino acids: CASSGSLEDRQGNIQYF.

The rearrangement joins TRBV12-3 or TRBV12-4 to TRBJ2-1, with unresolved D. V dropped 0 bases and J dropped 13 bases, with 13 bases sitting between them. This CDR3 comprises 13 residues. The CDR3 region is CASSLAASETQFF. DNA of the CDR3: TGTGCCAGCAGTTTAGCAGCATCGGAGACCCAGTTCTTC.

The CDR3: CATSLTGDNSPLHF. CDR3 coding DNA: TGTGCCACCAGCTTGACAGGGGATAATTCACCCCTCCACTTT. This chain links TRBV24-1 with TRBJ1-6; 8 bases map to TRBD1. With V trimmed by 7 bases and J by 5 bases, 3 bases remained unmatched. This CDR3 contains 14 residues. Germline CDR1 reads KGHDR; CDR2 reads SFDVKD.

On this clonotype: One end of the junction varies from germline; a read error may be responsible. The chain joins TRBV20-1 to TRBJ2-1; 7 nucleotides match TRBD2. In germline, CDR1 is DFQATT, CDR2 SNEGSKA (reference sequence). This CDR3 comprises 13 residues. CDR3 DNA: TGCAGTGCTATGCCCCTAGCGGACAACGAGCAGTTCTTC. It codes for CSAMPLADNEQFF.

This sequence joins TRBV12-3 or TRBV12-4 and TRBJ2-1; possibly TRBD1 for D (8 bases). The CDR3 sequence is 14 residues long. Trimming removed 6 bases at V and 7 bases at J, with 16 bases between. The CDR3 reads CASRDREGRNEQFF. CDR3 DNA: TGTGCCAGCAGGGACAGGGAGGGACGGAATGAGCAGTTCTTC.

This chain links TRBV20-1 with TRBJ2-5; 8 bases are shared with TRBD1. Germline CDR1 and CDR2: DFQATT and SNEGSKA (reference sequence). The CDR3 runs 14 residues. J lost 3 bases, V lost 5 bases, and 8 bases had no gene match. The CDR3 protein is CSAASGQAKETQYF. CDR3 DNA: TGCAGTGCTGCCTCGGGACAGGCCAAAGAGACCCAGTACTTC.

The chain has TRBV10-3 and TRBJ2-3; D gene uncertain. CDR3 length: 13 amino acids. Per germline, CDR1 ENHRY and CDR2 SYGVKD. Trimming cost V 6 bases and J 1 base, with 8 bases left between them. CDR3 DNA sequence: TGTGCCATCAGCAACACAGGCACAGATACGCAGTATTTT. It is translated as CAISNTGTDTQYF.

The rearrangement links TRBV29-1 to TRBJ2-7; 8 bases are shared with TRBD1. Germline V gives CDR1 SQVTM, CDR2 ANQGSEA. Unmatched junction bases numbered 15, after V lost 7 bases and J lost 10 bases. CDR3 length equals 13 residues. Written as DNA, the CDR3 is TGCAGCGCTAGAGGACAGGGCCAAGAGATCCAGTACTTC. This encodes CSARGQGQEIQYF.

There are many counts of this clonotype. The chain has TRBV2 and TRBJ2-3; D is undetermined. The germline gives CDR1 SNHLY, CDR2 FYNNEI. V dropped 6 bases and J dropped 4 bases, with 11 bases sitting between them. This CDR3 is 13 amino acids long. CDR3 DNA: TGTGCCAGCAGCCCGGAGATCTCAGATACGCAGTATTTT. This sequence encodes CASSPEISDTQYF.

The chain is built from TRBV20-1 and TRBJ2-7; D possibly corresponds to TRBD1 (6 bases). CDR1 is DFQATT and CDR2 is SNEGSKA in the germline V gene (reference sequence). The V end lost 1 base, the J end lost 11 bases, and 21 bases lay between the germline ends. The CDR3 loop spans 14 amino acids. CDR3 in amino acids: CSARGDTPRETKYF. CDR3 nucleotides: TGCAGTGCTAGAGGGGACACCCCGCGAGAGACCAAGTACTTC.